These T cell receptor beta chains were read from a single sample in a study of cytomegalovirus exposure and HLA in healthy donors. Here immunoSEQ multiplex PCR was the method, and the copy in TCRdb shows in-frame clones only, minus some. The data contain roughly 150,000 clones, approximately 90% of them seen just once; the ten biggest clones take up about 2.7%. The sample was PBMCs. The receptors shown here come from a man aged 18 to 30 in good health and CMV-seronegative. CDR3s include the opening cysteine and the closing phenylalanine or tryptophan. Each record gives: V gene, J gene, CDR3 protein.

TRBV19	TRBJ1-5	CASSMGQPLGQPQHF
TRBV6-5	TRBJ1-3	CASSRDSGNTIYF
TRBV6-1	TRBJ1-2	CASSDVRSGNYGYTF
TRBV6-6	TRBJ1-6	CASSSPDRAKTAPLHF
TRBV11-2	TRBJ1-1	CASSPVREPEAFF
TRBV4-1	TRBJ2-2	CASSQDPQGGSGGELFF
TRBV5-1	TRBJ1-1	CASSLAGYTEAFF
TRBV6-1	TRBJ2-3	CASIQGAGSGDTQYF
TRBV7-9	TRBJ1-1	CASSLSNTEAFF
TRBV28	TRBJ2-7	CASSSPWLQYSYEQYF
TRBV27	TRBJ2-7	CASSLQGISPEQYF
TRBV14	TRBJ1-2	CASSQDEHPGVKTF
TRBV15	TRBJ2-5	CATSRDEGTQYF
TRBV13	TRBJ2-5	CASSSTREATETQYF
TRBV7-2	TRBJ2-5	CASSLIAVRETQYF
TRBV13	TRBJ2-3	CASSSYKVAGRILGTDTQYF
TRBV10-1	TRBJ2-3	CASTPGTSMLTDTQYF
TRBV10-2	TRBJ1-4	CASSDRAPNEKLFF
TRBV28	TRBJ1-1	CASSPGTGARTEAFF
TRBV18	TRBJ2-2	CASSKQGDQAGELFF
TRBV6-1	TRBJ1-1	CASIGGWSGPGQAFF
TRBV10-3	TRBJ1-2	CAISELTGGGYGYTF
TRBV13	TRBJ2-7	CASSLGLGEQYF
TRBV6-1	TRBJ2-3	CASSPTGTDTQYF
TRBV7-9	TRBJ1-1	CASSPGRAAEAFF
TRBV5-1	TRBJ1-2	CASSLGAGQENGYTF
TRBV11-2	TRBJ1-3	CASSFQVFSGNTIYF
TRBV5-1	TRBJ1-1	CASSPPGQLWSTEAFF
TRBV6-6	TRBJ1-2	CASSYEEGGANYGYTF
TRBV5-4	TRBJ2-3	CASSWTGNTDTQYF
TRBV5-1	TRBJ2-7	CASSLLETYEQYF
TRBV6-1	TRBJ1-4	CASSEYGETEKLFF
TRBV28	TRBJ1-5	CASRLPGGQGQPQHF
TRBV27	TRBJ2-1	CASSPVGALQGNEQFF
TRBV4-1	TRBJ2-5	CASSLRPGLAGDSWRETQYF
TRBV4-3	TRBJ2-1	CASSPRLADSYNEQFF
TRBV5-1	TRBJ2-3	CASSDPGAFGMGTQYF
TRBV7-2	TRBJ1-5	CASRPTGNQPQHF
TRBV19	TRBJ2-1	CASRTTSGLYNEQFF
TRBV29-1	TRBJ1-5	CSVRTGGSNQPQHF
TRBV28	TRBJ2-6	CASGEGTGLTGANVLTF
TRBV11-2	TRBJ1-2	CASTYKGAGGYTF
TRBV28	TRBJ1-4	CASSSNGGTVLFF
TRBV7-8	TRBJ2-3	CASSLDLASGADTQYF
TRBV5-1	TRBJ1-1	CASSLGAGTGGLNTEAFF
TRBV5-1	TRBJ2-5	CASSFVDRGLLQETQYF
TRBV7-7	TRBJ2-1	CASSLLSGSPPNEQFF
TRBV28	TRBJ1-1	CASNPQVSVNTEAFF
TRBV27	TRBJ2-7	CASSSARVFRYEQYF
TRBV6-5	TRBJ1-1	CASSSPEAAFF
TRBV4-3	TRBJ2-7	CASSQDISGDPYEQYF
TRBV5-1	TRBJ2-3	CASSSSGGETDTQYF
TRBV7-9	TRBJ1-5	CASSPGQGGIYSNQPQHF
TRBV28	TRBJ1-2	CASKVGVNYGYTF
TRBV5-4	TRBJ1-1	CASSSGGVDLTEAFF
TRBV7-9	TRBJ2-6	CASSLGRSGANVLTF
TRBV7-7	TRBJ2-2	CASSLRHLGGGTGELFF
TRBV13	TRBJ2-6	CASSPGQGWTNVLTF
TRBV15	TRBJ1-3	CAVRLVSGNTIYF
TRBV29-1	TRBJ2-5	CSVETGMGETQYF